One sample yielded the 3 T cell receptor beta chains listed below, sequenced in a study of blood T cell repertoires in COVID-19. The data were produced by immunoSEQ multiplex PCR, yet TCRdb's version contains in-frame clones alone and is incomplete. The sample includes about 210,000 clones, 80% to 90% seen only once; the top ten take around 4.9%. Sequenced sample: peripheral blood. The source of these receptors is an elderly woman with acute or convalescent COVID-19.

The chain recombines TRBV19 with TRBJ1-4, with a weak D call TRBD1 (5 bases). Germline V CDR1 and CDR2: LNHDA, SQIVND (reference sequence). This CDR3 spans 14 amino acids. V was shortened by 10 bases and J by 0 bases, with 12 bases between the two germline ends. CDR3 residues: CATWRGPTNEKLFF. DNA of the CDR3: TGTGCCACCTGGAGGGGACCAACTAATGAAAAACTGTTTTTT.

The V gene is TRBV28, the J gene TRBJ1-2, with 8 bases fitting TRBD1. Germline values: CDR1 MDHEN, CDR2 SYDVKM. The CDR3 spans 16 residues. The J segment lost 6 bases and the V segment lost 7 bases, leaving 16 bases of the junction unmatched. For the CDR3, the DNA is TGTGCCAGCATTGGGACCCGGACAGGGCATTTTCATGGCTACACCTTC. Amino acid sequence: CASIGTRTGHFHGYTF.

This chain connects TRBV6-6 to TRBJ2-3, with TRBD2 identical over 8 bases. The CDR3 extends over 15 amino acids. V shed 7 bases and J 3 bases; nucleotides not matched to a gene: 9. Germline-derived CDR1 and CDR2 are MNHNY and SVGAGI (reference sequence). CDR3 bases: TGTGCCAGCACCCCTTTAAGCGGGAGAACAGATACGCAGTATTTT. Translated: CASTPLSGRTDTQYF.